This entry is about one T cell receptor beta chain. The antigen is unknown. This record comes from a study of shared clonotypes between healthy human individuals. Every one of the donors was a Caucasian adult that lived in Nashville, Tennessee. Into CD45RA+ naive and CD45RA-negative memory subsets, the CD4+ cells were split. Libraries were prepared by immunoSEQ multiplex PCR; TCRdb keeps only in-frame clonotypes and omits some of them. The data show approximately 250,000 clones, under 80% seen once. The CDR3 has 14 residues. Trimming stripped 1 base from V and 7 bases from J, with 14 bases between. Germline values: CDR1 SEHNR, CDR2 FQNEAQ (reference sequence). Study outcomes and limitations: Naive subsets typically showed greater estimated richness than memory subsets. Clonotypes which were not shared had lower generation probabilities than clonotypes that all four donors shared.

V is TRBV7-9 and J is TRBJ2-7, with D possibly TRBD1 on 5 matching bases. Sequencing was carried out using memory CD4+ T cells sorted from blood. Regarding subset: CD45RA-negative fraction. The source of this sequence is a man aged 30 to 45 in good health. CDR3 DNA sequence: TGTGCCAGCAGCTTAGATGTCAGGGCTGGGGAGCAGTACTTC. Amino acids: CASSLDVRAGEQYF.